This is a list of T cell receptor beta chains from one sample in a study of blood T cells in healthy people across ages. TCRdb re-called the 5' RACE reads with MiXCR, one entry per CDR3 protein. Of 650,000 to 900,000 distinct CDR3 sequences listed, 60% to 80% are singletons. The specimen sequenced was blood. The source of these receptors is a man aged 30 to 39 in good health. Both conserved end residues are part of each CDR3. A D gene is named only where the DNA matches it firmly. Size values are once, few and many counts, or a class for expanded clones, and some rows have none.

J gene | V gene | D gene | clone size | CDR3 protein | CDR3 DNA
TRBJ1-2 | TRBV18 | NA | NA | CASSPPSLGSNYGYTF | TGTGCCAGCTCACCACCTTCCTTAGGCTCTAACTATGGCTACACCTTC
TRBJ2-7 | TRBV7-8 | NA | NA | CASSQAGHVYEQYF | TGTGCCAGCAGCCAAGCCGGCCATGTATACGAGCAGTACTTC
TRBJ2-3 | TRBV6-6 | TRBD2 | NA | CASSYSRLAGDPDTQYF | TGTGCCAGCAGTTACTCGCGCCTAGCGGGGGACCCAGATACGCAGTATTTT
TRBJ1-1 | TRBV6-5 | NA | NA | CASSLETGNTEAFF | TGTGCCAGCAGTTTAGAGACAGGGAACACTGAAGCTTTCTTT
TRBJ2-7 | TRBV29-1 | TRBD2 | NA | CSVGLAGASYEQYF | TGCAGCGTTGGACTAGCGGGGGCCTCCTACGAGCAGTACTTC
TRBJ2-1 | TRBV4-3 | TRBD1 | few | CASSLLGQGGDEQFF | TGCGCCAGCAGCCTCCTGGGACAGGGTGGTGATGAGCAGTTCTTC
TRBJ2-1 | TRBV27 | NA | NA | CASKTRYNEQFF | TGTGCCAGCAAAACACGTTACAATGAGCAGTTCTTC
TRBJ1-2 | TRBV12-3/TRBV12-4 | TRBD1 | NA | CASSLDRGANYGYTF | TGTGCCAGCAGTTTAGACAGGGGAGCTAACTATGGCTACACCTTC
TRBJ2-7 | TRBV6-9 | NA | NA | CASSYSTGRSSYEQYF | TGTGCCAGCAGTTATTCAACGGGACGGAGCTCCTACGAGCAGTACTTC
TRBJ2-2 | TRBV28 | NA | once | CASSRFRSIGELFF | TGTGCCAGCAGTAGGTTTAGGTCCATCGGGGAGCTGTTTTTT
TRBJ1-3 | TRBV7-9 | NA | NA | CASSLGGRSGNTIYF | TGTGCCAGCAGCTTAGGGGGGCGATCTGGAAACACCATATATTTT
TRBJ2-1 | TRBV7-9 | NA | NA | CASSQSGLYNEQFF | TGTGCCAGCAGCCAAAGCGGACTGTACAATGAGCAGTTCTTC
TRBJ1-6 | TRBV25-1 | TRBD1 | NA | CASTEGQGGNSPLHF | TGTGCCAGCACCGAGGGACAGGGAGGGAATTCACCCCTCCACTTT
TRBJ1-1 | TRBV29-1 | TRBD1 | NA | CSTADRVDTEAFF | TGCAGCACCGCCGACAGGGTCGACACTGAAGCTTTCTTT
TRBJ1-1 | TRBV7-2 | NA | NA | CASSLARERGWGTEAFF | TGTGCCAGCAGCTTAGCTCGTGAGAGGGGTTGGGGCACTGAAGCTTTCTTT
TRBJ2-3 | TRBV7-2 | NA | many | CASSLEFPDTQYF | TGTGCCAGCAGCTTAGAGTTCCCAGATACGCAGTATTTT
TRBJ1-2 | TRBV5-1 | NA | NA | CASSSPSEGYGYTF | TGCGCCAGCAGCTCCCCGTCAGAGGGCTATGGCTACACCTTC
TRBJ2-1 | TRBV3-1 | NA | NA | CASSQDPGIEYNEQFF | TGTGCCAGCAGCCAAGATCCGGGGATTGAATACAATGAGCAGTTCTTC
TRBJ1-2 | TRBV5-1 | NA | NA | CASSLEISGYGYTF | TGCGCCAGCAGCTTGGAAATCAGTGGCTATGGCTACACCTTC
TRBJ2-1 | TRBV4-2 | TRBD1 | few | CASSHGDRGNEQFF | TGTGCCAGCAGCCACGGGGACAGGGGAAATGAGCAGTTCTTC
TRBJ1-2 | TRBV10-3 | NA | NA | CAISESEGVRGYAF | TGTGCCATCAGTGAGTCCGAAGGGGTTCGTGGCTACGCCTTC
TRBJ2-5 | TRBV11-2 | TRBD2 | NA | CASSRGLFQETQYF | TGTGCCAGCAGCCGGGGACTATTTCAAGAGACCCAGTACTTC
TRBJ2-2 | TRBV7-9 | NA | once | CASSSQGPTGELFF | TGTGCCAGCAGCTCTCAGGGCCCGACCGGGGAGCTGTTTTTT
TRBJ2-7 | TRBV20-1 | NA | NA | CSARGGGAAENYEQYF | TGCAGTGCTAGAGGGGGGGGGGCCGCCGAAAATTACGAGCAGTACTTC
TRBJ2-7 | TRBV28 | NA | NA | CASSPDREVNEQYF | TGTGCCAGCAGCCCAGACAGGGAGGTTAACGAGCAGTACTTC
TRBJ2-7 | TRBV3-1 | NA | NA | CASSQVGQGDYEQYF | TGTGCCAGCAGCCAAGTGGGCCAGGGAGACTACGAGCAGTACTTC